The next 4 T cell receptor beta chains were all read from a single sample in a study of cytotoxic CD8 clonotypes in ibrutinib-treated CLL. Clones were sequenced by immunoSEQ multiplex PCR, and TCRdb holds only the in-frame ones, with some missing. The sample comprises about 140,000 clones, 75% to 85% of which are singletons, and roughly 7.2% rests with the top ten. The sample consisted of PBMCs, taken after 36 months of ibrutinib treatment. These TCRs come from a human donor with chronic lymphocytic leukemia.

The chain carries TRBV5-6 and TRBJ1-1; TRBD1 is a possible D gene (5 bases). Germline V gives CDR1 SGHDT, CDR2 YYEEEE. This CDR3 contains 15 residues. The V end was cut by 0 bases, the J end by 7 bases, with 16 bases between. This chain's CDR3 is CASSLDLGEGDEAFF. CDR3 bases: TGTGCCAGCAGCTTGGATCTGGGGGAAGGAGATGAAGCTTTCTTT.

The gene calls are TRBV4-1 and TRBJ2-5, with 11 nucleotides matching TRBD2. This CDR3 has 14 residues. Germline V gene data show CDR1 as MGHRA and CDR2 as YSYEKL. V gave up 4 bases and J gave up 3 bases; unmatched junction bases: 1. The CDR3 is CASSRGLAEETQYF. The CDR3 coding sequence is TGCGCCAGCAGCCGGGGACTAGCGGAAGAGACCCAGTACTTC.

The chain recombines TRBV5-4 with TRBJ2-7; TRBD2 might be the D (6 bases). The CDR3 contains 15 residues. V was clipped by 4 bases and J by 3 bases, with 17 bases between them. Per the germline V gene, CDR1 is SGHNT and CDR2 is YYREEE (reference sequence). The CDR3: CASSHRLGKSYEQYF. CDR3 in DNA: TGTGCCAGCAGCCACCGACTAGGAAAGAGCTACGAGCAGTACTTC.

The gene calls are TRBV5-1 and TRBJ2-3; D unresolved. The CDR3 covers 16 residues. Between the trimmed V and J ends, which lost 0 bases and 2 bases, there was a span of 13 bases. Germline V gives CDR1 SGHRS, CDR2 YFSETQ. The CDR3 is CASSLAETGPTDTQYF. In nucleotides, the CDR3 is TGCGCCAGCAGCTTGGCGGAAACCGGGCCCACAGATACGCAGTATTTT.